A single sample gave rise to the 30 T cell receptor beta chains below, sequenced in a study of cytomegalovirus exposure and HLA in healthy donors. The PCR made use of 60 Vbeta and 13 Jbeta primers. Assay: immunoSEQ multiplex PCR; the TCRdb copy retains only in-frame clones and omits some. The sample lists about 200,000 clones, around 77% occurring once. Sequenced sample: PBMCs. The receptors were sampled from a woman aged 30 to 39 in good health and CMV-seronegative.

The rearrangement links TRBV19 to TRBJ2-3, with a possible D match to TRBD2 (6 bases). The CDR3 is 16 amino acids. The germline V and J ends were trimmed by 3 bases and 0 bases, with 13 bases remaining between them. CDR1 is LNHDA, CDR2 SQIVND, per germline (reference sequence). For the CDR3, the DNA is TGTGCCAGTAGTATTATCGGGGGAATTAGCACAGATACGCAGTATTTT. Its protein product is CASSIIGGISTDTQYF.

The rearrangement uses TRBV18 and TRBJ2-7; 8 bases align to TRBD2. Trimming at V came to 6 bases and at J to 5 bases, leaving 9 bases not matched to a gene. CDR1 KGHSH and CDR2 LQKENI come from the germline V gene. CDR3 length: 14 amino acids. The CDR3 loop is CASSLIGGDHEQYF. CDR3 bases: TGTGCCAGCTCTCTAATCGGGGGGGACCACGAGCAGTACTTC. Full variable domain (missing parts from reference TRBV18 and TRBJ2-7): NAGVMQNPRHLVRRRGQEARLRCSPMKGHSHVYWYRQLPEEGLKFMVYLQKENIIDESGMPKERFSAEFPKEGPSILRIQQVVRGDSAAYFCASSLIGGDHEQYFGPGTRLTVT.

This sequence joins TRBV5-4 and TRBJ2-5; D not resolved. The CDR3 has 15 amino acids. Between the trimmed V and J ends, which lost 3 bases and 7 bases, there was a span of 19 bases. Germline V gene sequence: CDR1 SGHNT, CDR2 YYREEE (reference sequence). CDR3 sequence (DNA): TGTGCCAGCAGCTCCGGTGGTGTGCTTGATGGGACCCAGTACTTC. Its translation: CASSSGGVLDGTQYF.

This clone was detected only a few times. V gene TRBV5-1 combines with J gene TRBJ2-7; D gene uncertain. CDR1 SGHRS and CDR2 YFSETQ come from the germline V gene. The V and J ends lost 2 bases and 8 bases respectively, with 14 bases between them. The CDR3 runs 13 residues. As DNA, the CDR3 is TGCGCCAGCAGCTTCGCCGAATTGGAGAAGCAGTACTTC. Protein sequence: CASSFAELEKQYF.

This clone was seen a few times. This chain uses TRBV11-2 with TRBJ2-6, with 7 positions matching TRBD1. The V and J ends lost 6 bases and 18 bases, in that order; junction bases with no gene match: 14. Germline-derived CDR1 and CDR2 are SGHAT and FQNNGV. The CDR3 is 13 residues long. CDR3 sequence: CASRRLGRQGRTF. The CDR3 coding sequence is TGTGCCAGCAGGAGATTGGGGAGACAGGGAAGGACTTTC.

This chain joins TRBV25-1 and TRBJ2-3; D gene ambiguous. The CDR3 contains 13 residues. Per germline, CDR1 MGHDK and CDR2 SYGVNS. V was cut by 1 base and J by 5 bases, with 7 bases left in between. The CDR3 DNA follows: TGTGCCAGCAGTGAATTAGGCGGAGATACGCAGTATTTT. Protein product: CASSELGGDTQYF.

The chain couples TRBV13 to TRBJ2-5; a weak D match, TRBD2 (5 bases). CDR3 length: 15 amino acids. The V gene's germline CDR1 is PRHDT and CDR2 FYEKMQ (reference sequence). With 1 base removed from V and 5 bases from J, the gap between germline ends came to 14 bases. CDR3 sequence: CASSLAELDRETQYF. The CDR3, as DNA: TGTGCCAGCAGCTTAGCCGAACTAGACCGTGAGACCCAGTACTTC.

The rearrangement links TRBV6-4 to TRBJ2-1; TRBD1 aligns across 8 bases. Per the germline V gene, CDR1 is MRHNA and CDR2 is SNTAGT. Trimming cost V 0 bases and J 0 bases; bases outside gene matches: 7. This CDR3 region has 18 residues. CDR3 DNA sequence: TGTGCCAGCAGTGACTCGATAGGGACAGGAAGCTCCTACAATGAGCAGTTCTTC. Residues: CASSDSIGTGSSYNEQFF.

Concerning this clone itself: An end of the junction differs from the germline gene, which may be a read error. The rearrangement joins TRBV5-6 to TRBJ1-1; D gene unclear. This CDR3 spans 12 amino acids. The germline V gene has CDR1 SGHDT and CDR2 YYEEEE. The CDR3 loop reads CASSFYNNEAFF. The CDR3 nucleotides read TGTGCCAGCAGCTTTTATAACAATGAAGCTTTCTTT.

The CDR3: CASSETGSHYGYTF. In DNA, the CDR3 is TGTGCCAGCAGTGAGACAGGGTCACACTATGGCTACACCTTC. The chain couples TRBV2 to TRBJ1-2; 7 nucleotides align to TRBD1. Germline values: CDR1 SNHLY, CDR2 FYNNEI. CDR3 size: 14 residues. Trimming cost V 3 bases and J 3 bases; bases outside gene matches: 4.

The genes are TRBV5-4 and TRBJ1-6, with D possibly being TRBD1 (6 bases). Trimming took 1 base from V and 9 from J, leaving 14 bases between them. Germline CDR1 and CDR2: SGHNT and YYREEE (reference sequence). This CDR3 region has 15 residues. Written as DNA, the CDR3 is TGTGCCAGCAGCTTGAACGGGGGGCGGGTTTCACCCCTCCACTTT. This gives the protein CASSLNGGRVSPLHF.

This clone was observed a handful of times. The V and J genes are TRBV6-5 and TRBJ1-1; D possibly corresponds to TRBD1 (5 bases). The V end lost 5 bases, the J end lost 4 bases, and 14 bases lay between the germline ends. The germline V gene has CDR1 MNHEY and CDR2 SVGAGI. There are 14 residues in the CDR3. The CDR3 DNA reads TGTGCCAGCAGTACATGGGGGGGGATCACTGAAGCTTTCTTT. Residues: CASSTWGGITEAFF.

The chain is built from TRBV28 and TRBJ1-2; D is ambiguous. Germline-derived CDR1 and CDR2 are MDHEN and SYDVKM. This CDR3 has 12 amino acids. Trimming removed 1 base from V and 6 bases from J, with 6 bases in between. The CDR3 coding sequence is TGTGCCAGCAGTTTATACGGTCATGGCTACACCTTC. Its protein is CASSLYGHGYTF.

This clone has more than one count but fewer than ten. This rearrangement joins TRBV1 to TRBJ2-7; the table's D call, TRBD2, was not checked against the DNA. TRBV1 is designated a pseudogene. The CDR3 totals 14 residues. CDR3 DNA sequence: TGCACCAGCAGCCTCCGGCTAGCTCTCTACGAGCAGTACTTC. Its translation: CTSSLRLALYEQYF.

The chain recombines TRBV5-1 with TRBJ1-2; the D gene is possibly TRBD1 (5 bases). Germline V CDR1 and CDR2: SGHRS, YFSETQ. Between the trimmed V and J ends, which lost 1 base and 4 bases, there was a span of 8 bases. The CDR3 extends over 13 amino acids. The CDR3 spells CASSLNRPYGYTF. The CDR3 region has the DNA TGCGCCAGCAGCTTGAACAGGCCCTATGGCTACACCTTC.

Only a few counts were recorded for this clone. Compared with germline, one end of the junction differs, possibly owing to a read error. This chain uses TRBV18 with TRBJ1-2; 7 positions match TRBD1. CDR3 length: 13 amino acids. Germline assignment: CDR1 KGHSH and CDR2 LQKENI. CDR3 region: CASSPDRVYGYPF. CDR3 nucleotides: TGTGCCAGCTCCCCAGACAGGGTTTATGGCTACCCCTTC.

The count of this clone is one. This chain links TRBV18 with TRBJ2-1, with D uncertain. CDR3 length: 14 amino acids. V was trimmed by 8 bases and J by 0 bases, leaving 11 bases between them. The germline V gene encodes CDR1 KGHSH and CDR2 LQKENI. CDR3 sequence (DNA): TGTGCCAGCGCCGCTATACTCTCCTACAATGAGCAGTTCTTC. This codes for CASAAILSYNEQFF.

The chain has TRBV13 and TRBJ1-6; 8 bases are shared with TRBD1. The germline V gene encodes CDR1 PRHDT and CDR2 FYEKMQ (reference sequence). The CDR3 has 15 amino acids. V dropped 5 bases and J dropped 7; count of bases not matched to a gene: 7. The CDR3 reads CASSIQGARNSPLHF. CDR3 DNA sequence: TGTGCCAGCAGCATTCAGGGGGCGAGGAATTCACCCCTCCACTTT.

This chain joins TRBV9 and TRBJ2-1, with TRBD2 matching 9 bases. The CDR3 covers 15 residues. Per germline, CDR1 SGDLS and CDR2 YYNGEE. J lost 3 bases, V lost 5 bases, and 6 bases had no gene match. CDR3 in amino acids: CASSVTSGNYNEQFF. The CDR3 region has the DNA TGTGCCAGCAGTGTGACTAGCGGTAACTACAATGAGCAGTTCTTC.

The chain uses TRBV27 and TRBJ2-2; 11 bases are a match to TRBD2. The CDR3 covers 17 residues. Trimming removed 2 bases from V and 7 bases from J; junction bases left unmatched: 9. From germline, CDR1 is MNHEY and CDR2 SMNVEV (reference sequence). The CDR3 DNA reads as TGTGCCAGCAGTTTAATAGCGGGAGGGCCCTCCATCGGGGAGCTGTTTTTT. It codes for CASSLIAGGPSIGELFF.

The chain's CDR3 is CAISRQGTNTGELFF. DNA of the CDR3: TGTGCCATCAGCAGACAGGGGACGAACACCGGGGAGCTGTTTTTT. The V and J genes are TRBV10-3 and TRBJ2-2, with 8 positions matching TRBD1. V gave up 6 bases and J gave up 0 bases; unmatched junction bases: 3. Per the germline V gene, CDR1 is ENHRY and CDR2 is SYGVKD. The CDR3 sequence is 15 residues long.

The V and J genes are TRBV19 and TRBJ2-7, with D perhaps TRBD1 (5 bases). This CDR3 region has 17 residues. The ends were cut back, 3 bases at V and 3 bases at J, with 21 bases in the middle. The V gene's germline CDR1 is LNHDA and CDR2 SQIVND (reference sequence). The DNA for the CDR3 is TGTGCCAGTAGTATCAGCATATTGGGGCTGTCGCACTACGAGCAGTACTTC. Its protein is CASSISILGLSHYEQYF.

V is TRBV5-1 and J is TRBJ1-2; tentatively, D is TRBD1 (5 bases). The ends were cut back, 5 bases at V and 3 bases at J, with 11 bases in the middle. The germline gives CDR1 SGHRS, CDR2 YFSETQ. The length of the CDR3 is 13 residues. In DNA form, the CDR3 reads TGCGCCAGCAGGCCAACGACAGACTATGGCTACACCTTC. It translates to CASRPTTDYGYTF.

This clone was observed once. The chain joins TRBV18 to TRBJ2-1, with D unresolved. Germline CDR1 is KGHSH and CDR2 is LQKENI. The V gene lost 2 bases and the J gene lost 7 bases, with 12 bases spanning the gap. This CDR3 has 14 amino acids. Written as DNA, the CDR3 is TGTGCCAGCTCACCAATAACGACAATTAATGAGCAGTTCTTC. This codes for CASSPITTINEQFF.

The V and J genes are TRBV30 and TRBJ1-2; perhaps TRBD1 as D (6 bases). Germline V gene lookup returns CDR1 GTSNPN and CDR2 SVGIG (reference sequence). Trimming left V 3 bases short and J 8 bases short, with 13 bases between. The CDR3 has 12 amino acids. The CDR3 DNA sequence: TGTGCCTGGAGGTCAGGGGCTGACGGCTACACCTTC. The encoded protein is CAWRSGADGYTF.

V usage is TRBV4-2 and J usage is TRBJ2-3; 9 bases are shared with TRBD1. Germline V gives CDR1 LGHNA, CDR2 YNFKEQ. The CDR3 is 19 residues long. V dropped 0 bases and J dropped 3; count of bases not matched to a gene: 13. The CDR3 region is CASSQDVSMGQGMTDTQYF. The DNA of the CDR3 is TGTGCCAGCAGCCAAGATGTTTCGATGGGACAGGGCATGACAGATACGCAGTATTTT.

The chain links TRBV9 to TRBJ2-1; TRBD2 might be the D (6 bases). V lost 0 bases and J lost 3, with 10 bases in between. The CDR3 runs to 15 residues. Per the germline V gene, CDR1 is SGDLS and CDR2 is YYNGEE. CDR3 amino acids: CASSVAGVLYNEQFF. The CDR3 nucleotides read TGTGCCAGCAGCGTAGCGGGGGTTCTCTACAATGAGCAGTTCTTC.

In this sample, this clone turned up once. The J gene is TRBJ2-7, the V gene TRBV29-1; tentative D call: TRBD1 (6 bases). Trimming left V 7 bases short and J 9 bases short, with 16 bases between. Germline-derived CDR1 and CDR2 are SQVTM and ANQGSEA. There are 11 residues in the CDR3. The CDR3 loop is CSGTDTTRQYF. CDR3 coding DNA: TGCAGCGGGACAGATACTACGAGGCAGTACTTC.

The chain recombines TRBV27 with TRBJ2-5; 8 bases are a match to TRBD1. The J call is doubtful: the DNA matches TRBJ2-7 better. The germline V gene has CDR1 MNHEY and CDR2 SMNVEV (reference sequence). The CDR3 spans 11 residues. The CDR3 region is CAVRQGTEQYF. CDR3 nucleotide sequence: TGTGCCGTCCGACAGGGGACCGAGCAGTACTTC.

The chain combines TRBV18 with TRBJ2-3; 9 positions agree with TRBD1. Germline CDR1 reads KGHSH; CDR2 reads LQKENI. J lost 4 bases, V lost 3 bases, and 5 bases had no gene match. The CDR3 totals 15 residues. This chain's CDR3 is CASSPRDREADTQYF. The CDR3, as DNA: TGTGCCAGCTCACCTAGGGACAGGGAGGCAGATACGCAGTATTTT.